This paragraph covers one T cell receptor (beta chain) sequence. Its antigen is not identified. Germline assignment: CDR1 LNHDA and CDR2 SQIVND (reference sequence). This CDR3 region has 15 residues. The V end was cut by 10 bases, the J end by 1 base, with 16 bases between. The sample belongs to a study of CD8+CD57+ T cells in acquired aplastic anemia. Study-wide points: Around 29 CD8+ CDR3 sequences were shared between patients and controls. The study found no significant CD8+ Simpson's diversity difference between patients and controls.

TCR beta VDJ and CDR3 profiles were obtained from a genomic DNA template. TCRdb recomputed calls from the reads with MiXCR, one row per CDR3 protein. The table shows 180,000 or so distinct CDR3 sequences, with under 50% occurring only once. CD8+CD57+ cell expansion, shown by flow cytometry, had occurred in the patients selected for sequencing. The patients all had a severe acquired aplastic anemia diagnosis. The receptor comes from a human donor with aplastic anemia. The V gene is TRBV19, the J gene TRBJ2-2, with a possible D match to TRBD1 (6 bases). Sequenced material: sorted CD4+, CD8+, or CD8+CD57+ T cells (not recorded which) from PBMCs. As DNA, the CDR3 is TGTGCCAACACGAAGGACAGTCGGAACACCGGGGAGCTGTTTTTT. This translates into CANTKDSRNTGELFF. The full variable domain, completed using reference TRBV19 and TRBJ2-2, is DGGITQSPKYLFRKEGQNVTLSCEQNLNHDAMYWYRQDPGQGLRLIYYSQIVNDFQKGDIAEGYSVSREKKESFPLTVTSAQKNPTAFYLCANTKDSRNTGELFFGEGSRLTVL.